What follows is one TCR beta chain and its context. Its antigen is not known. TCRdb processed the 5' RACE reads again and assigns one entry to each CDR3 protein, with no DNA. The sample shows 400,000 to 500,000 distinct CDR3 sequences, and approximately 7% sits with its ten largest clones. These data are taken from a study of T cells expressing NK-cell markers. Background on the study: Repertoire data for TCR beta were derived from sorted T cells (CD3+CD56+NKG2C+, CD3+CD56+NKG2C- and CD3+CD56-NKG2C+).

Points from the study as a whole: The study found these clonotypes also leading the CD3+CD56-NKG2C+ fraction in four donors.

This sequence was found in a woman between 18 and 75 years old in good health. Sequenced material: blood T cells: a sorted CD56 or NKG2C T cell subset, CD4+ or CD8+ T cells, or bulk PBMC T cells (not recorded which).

This CDR3 is CSAKRGAYNEQFF. V usage is TRBV20-1 and J usage is TRBJ2-1; TCRdb indicates TRBD2, and absent DNA this call remains unverified. Germline CDR1 DFQATT, CDR2 SNEGSKA (reference sequence). The CDR3 loop spans 13 amino acids.